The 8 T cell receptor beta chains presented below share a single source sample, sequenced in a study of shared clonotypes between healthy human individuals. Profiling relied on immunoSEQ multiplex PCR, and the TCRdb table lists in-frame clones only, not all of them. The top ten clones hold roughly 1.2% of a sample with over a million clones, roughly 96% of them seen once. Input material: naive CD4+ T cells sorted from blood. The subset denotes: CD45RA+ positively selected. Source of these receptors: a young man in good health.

Written as DNA, the CDR3 is TGTGCCAGCAGCTCCCCGGGGCTAGCGGGAATGGACACAGATACGCAGTATTTT. Translation gives CASSSPGLAGMDTDTQYF. V and J are TRBV5-4 and TRBJ2-3; 9 bases agree with TRBD2. CDR3 length: 18 amino acids. The trim removed 3 bases at V and 2 bases at J, leaving 13 bases unmatched. Looked up from germline, CDR1 is SGHNT and CDR2 is YYREEE (reference sequence).

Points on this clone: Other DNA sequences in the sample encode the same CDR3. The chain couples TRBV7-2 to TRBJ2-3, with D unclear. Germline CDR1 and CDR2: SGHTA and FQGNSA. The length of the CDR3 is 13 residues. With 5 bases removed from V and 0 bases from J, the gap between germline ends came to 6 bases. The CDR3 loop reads CASSRPSTDTQYF. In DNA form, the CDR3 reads TGTGCCAGCAGCCGTCCGAGCACAGATACGCAGTATTTT. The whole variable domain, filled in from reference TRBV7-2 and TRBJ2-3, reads GAGVSQSPSNKVTEKGKDVELRCDPISGHTALYWYRQSLGQGLEFLIYFQGNSAPDKSGLPSDRFSAERTGGSVSTLTIQRTQQEDSAVYLCASSRPSTDTQYFGPGTRLTVL.

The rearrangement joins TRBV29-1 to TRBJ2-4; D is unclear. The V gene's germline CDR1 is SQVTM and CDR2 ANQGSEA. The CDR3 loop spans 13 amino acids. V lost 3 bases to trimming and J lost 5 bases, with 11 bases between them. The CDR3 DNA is TGCAGCGTTGACGACAAGTCCCAAAACATTCAGTACTTC. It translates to CSVDDKSQNIQYF.

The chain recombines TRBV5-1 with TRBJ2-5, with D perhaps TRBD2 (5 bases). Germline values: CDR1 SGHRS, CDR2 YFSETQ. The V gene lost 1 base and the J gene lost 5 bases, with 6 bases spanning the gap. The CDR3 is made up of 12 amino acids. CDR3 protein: CASSLWEETQYF. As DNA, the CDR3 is TGCGCCAGCAGCTTGTGGGAGGAGACCCAGTACTTC.

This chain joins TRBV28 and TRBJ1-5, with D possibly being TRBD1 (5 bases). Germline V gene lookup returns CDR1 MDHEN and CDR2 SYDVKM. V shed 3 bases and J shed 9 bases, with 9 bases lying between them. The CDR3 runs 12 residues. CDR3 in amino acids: CASSFRGTPQHF. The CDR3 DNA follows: TGTGCCAGCAGTTTTCGGGGGACGCCCCAGCATTTT.

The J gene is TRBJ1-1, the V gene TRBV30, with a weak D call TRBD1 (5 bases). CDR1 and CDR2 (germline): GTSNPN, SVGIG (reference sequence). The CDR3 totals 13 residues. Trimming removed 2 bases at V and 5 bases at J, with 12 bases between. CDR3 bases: TGTGCCTGGAGTAGGGGTTCGTTGACTGAAGCTTTCTTT. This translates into CAWSRGSLTEAFF.

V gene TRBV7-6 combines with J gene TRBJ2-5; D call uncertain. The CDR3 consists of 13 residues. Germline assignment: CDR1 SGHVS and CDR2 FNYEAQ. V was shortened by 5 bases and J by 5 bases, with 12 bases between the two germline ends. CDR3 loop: CASSTRVQETQYF. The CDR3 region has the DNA TGTGCCAGCAGCACCCGAGTACAGGAGACCCAGTACTTC.

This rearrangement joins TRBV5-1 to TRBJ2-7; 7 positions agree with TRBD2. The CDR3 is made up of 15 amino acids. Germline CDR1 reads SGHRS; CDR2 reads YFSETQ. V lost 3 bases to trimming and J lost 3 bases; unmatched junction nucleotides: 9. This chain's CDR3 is CASSSERGPFYEQYF. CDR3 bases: TGCGCCAGCAGCTCTGAGCGGGGCCCCTTCTACGAGCAGTACTTC.